The 5 T cell receptor beta chains reported below all come from one sample, sequenced in a study of post-analysis software for immune sequencing data. General study findings and limits: Four or five TRBV segments were more frequent in patients than controls; TRBV5-6, TRBV5-1 and TRBV20-1 belonged to this group.

No antigens are known for them. Unique molecular identifiers had been added to the TCR beta cDNA libraries. From the PCR reads, TCRdb called clonotypes with MiXCR, one entry per CDR3 protein. Counted here are about 810,000 distinct CDR3 sequences, around 53% occurring once; the ten biggest clones make up approximately 4.5%. Sequencing was carried out using blood. All receptors derive from a girl aged 5-17 years with multiple sclerosis.

This clonotype was seen a handful of times. The chain uses TRBV7-6 and TRBJ2-1, with no clear D. This CDR3 is 16 amino acids long. Germline values: CDR1 SGHVS, CDR2 FNYEAQ. V was clipped by 1 base and J by 4 bases, with 14 bases between them. The chain's CDR3 is CASSLGSHKIYNEQFF. The CDR3 bases are TGTGCCAGCAGCTTAGGATCCCATAAGATATACAATGAGCAGTTCTTC.

V usage is TRBV13 and J usage is TRBJ2-5, with D possibly matching TRBD1 (5 bases). The CDR3 totals 12 residues. V lost 6 bases and J 0 bases, leaving 5 bases between the germline ends. CDR1 and CDR2 (germline): PRHDT, FYEKMQ (reference sequence). The CDR3 nucleotides are TGTGCCAGCAGACAGGACCAAGAGACCCAGTACTTC. Its protein product is CASRQDQETQYF.

The V and J genes are TRBV20-1 and TRBJ2-3; maybe TRBD1 (5 bases). V was cut by 2 bases and J by 1 base, with 13 bases left in between. Germline V gives CDR1 DFQATT, CDR2 SNEGSKA (reference sequence). The CDR3 length is 15 residues. The CDR3 protein is CSARRSRARTDTQYF. In DNA form, the CDR3 reads TGCAGTGCTAGAAGGTCCAGGGCCCGCACAGATACGCAGTATTTT.

The chain couples TRBV20-1 to TRBJ2-2; 9 nucleotides line up with TRBD2. There are 15 residues in the CDR3. CDR1 is DFQATT, CDR2 SNEGSKA, per germline (reference sequence). With V trimmed by 1 base and J by 5 bases, 5 bases remained unmatched. CDR3 nucleotides: TGCAGTGCTAGAGTGGGACTAGCTCCAACCGGGGAGCTGTTTTTT. The encoded protein is CSARVGLAPTGELFF.

The rearrangement links TRBV15 to TRBJ2-3; TRBD1 aligns across 7 bases. V was pared by 6 bases and J by 0 bases, with 3 bases of the junction left unmatched. Germline values: CDR1 LNHNV, CDR2 YYDKDF (reference sequence). CDR3 size: 14 residues. The CDR3 DNA reads TGTGCCACCAGTCCGACAGGGAGCACAGATACGCAGTATTTT. The encoded protein is CATSPTGSTDTQYF.